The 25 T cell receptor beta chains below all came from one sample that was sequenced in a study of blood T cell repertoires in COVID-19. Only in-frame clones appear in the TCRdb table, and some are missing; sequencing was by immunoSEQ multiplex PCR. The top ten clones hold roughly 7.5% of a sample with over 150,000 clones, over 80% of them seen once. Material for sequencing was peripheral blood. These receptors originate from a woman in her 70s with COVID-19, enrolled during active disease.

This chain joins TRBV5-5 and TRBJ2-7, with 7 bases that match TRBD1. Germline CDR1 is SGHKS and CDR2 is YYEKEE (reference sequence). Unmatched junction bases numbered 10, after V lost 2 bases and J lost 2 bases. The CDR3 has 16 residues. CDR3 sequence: CASSLVVTGAPYEQYF. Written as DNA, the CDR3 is TGTGCCAGCAGCTTAGTGGTAACAGGGGCCCCCTACGAGCAGTACTTC.

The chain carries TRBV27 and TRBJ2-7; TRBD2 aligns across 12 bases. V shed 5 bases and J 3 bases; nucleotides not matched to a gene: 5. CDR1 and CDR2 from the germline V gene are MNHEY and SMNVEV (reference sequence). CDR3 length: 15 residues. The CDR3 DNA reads TGTGCCAGCAGTCCCAGACTAGCGGGGGACTACGAGCAGTACTTC. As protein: CASSPRLAGDYEQYF.

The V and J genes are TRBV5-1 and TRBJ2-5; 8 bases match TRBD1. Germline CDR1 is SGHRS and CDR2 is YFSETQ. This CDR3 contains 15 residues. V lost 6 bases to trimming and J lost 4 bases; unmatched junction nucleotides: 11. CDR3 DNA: TGCGCCAGCACCTTAAGCAGGGGGCAGGGAGAGACCCAGTACTTC. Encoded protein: CASTLSRGQGETQYF.

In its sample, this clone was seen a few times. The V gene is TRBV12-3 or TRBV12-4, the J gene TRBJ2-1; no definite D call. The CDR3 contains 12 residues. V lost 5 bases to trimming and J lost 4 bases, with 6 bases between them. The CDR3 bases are TGTGCCAGCAGTGGCCTTTACAATGAGCAGTTCTTC. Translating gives CASSGLYNEQFF.

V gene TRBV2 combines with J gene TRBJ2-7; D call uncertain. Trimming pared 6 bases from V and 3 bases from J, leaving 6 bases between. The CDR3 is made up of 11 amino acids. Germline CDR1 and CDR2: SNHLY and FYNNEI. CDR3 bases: TGTGCCAGCAGCTCCGGCTACGAGCAGTACTTC. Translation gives CASSSGYEQYF.

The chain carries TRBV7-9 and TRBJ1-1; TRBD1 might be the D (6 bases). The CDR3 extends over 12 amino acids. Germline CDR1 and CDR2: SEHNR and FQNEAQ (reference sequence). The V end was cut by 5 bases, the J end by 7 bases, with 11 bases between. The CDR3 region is CASSPYRVEAFF. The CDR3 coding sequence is TGTGCCAGCAGCCCCTACAGGGTTGAAGCTTTCTTT.

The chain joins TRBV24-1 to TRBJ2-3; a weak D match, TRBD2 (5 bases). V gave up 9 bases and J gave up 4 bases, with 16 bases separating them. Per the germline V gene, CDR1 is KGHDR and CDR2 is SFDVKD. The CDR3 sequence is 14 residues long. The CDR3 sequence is CATRDTTFPDTQYF. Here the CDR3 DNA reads TGTGCCACCCGGGATACGACGTTTCCAGATACGCAGTATTTT.

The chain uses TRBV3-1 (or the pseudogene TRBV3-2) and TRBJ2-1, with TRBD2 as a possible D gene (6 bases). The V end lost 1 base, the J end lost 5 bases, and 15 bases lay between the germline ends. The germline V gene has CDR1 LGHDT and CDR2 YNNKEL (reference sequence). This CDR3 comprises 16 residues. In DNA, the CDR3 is TGTGCCAGCAGCCAAGTTGGCCTAGCGACCGACAATGAGCAGTTCTTC. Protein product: CASSQVGLATDNEQFF.

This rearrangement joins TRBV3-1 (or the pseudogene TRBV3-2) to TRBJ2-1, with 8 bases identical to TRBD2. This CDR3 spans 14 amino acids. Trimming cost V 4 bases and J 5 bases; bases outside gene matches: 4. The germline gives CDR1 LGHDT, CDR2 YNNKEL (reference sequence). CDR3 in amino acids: CASSRREGHNEQFF. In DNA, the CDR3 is TGTGCCAGCAGCCGACGGGAGGGCCACAATGAGCAGTTCTTC.

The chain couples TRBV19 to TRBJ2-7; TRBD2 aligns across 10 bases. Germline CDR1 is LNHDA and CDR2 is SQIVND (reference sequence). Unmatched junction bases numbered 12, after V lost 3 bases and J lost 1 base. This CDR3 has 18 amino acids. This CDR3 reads CASSIRASGSYLSYEQYF. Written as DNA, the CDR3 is TGTGCCAGTAGTATCAGGGCTAGCGGGAGTTACCTTTCCTACGAGCAGTACTTC. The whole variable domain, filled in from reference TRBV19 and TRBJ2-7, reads DGGITQSPKYLFRKEGQNVTLSCEQNLNHDAMYWYRQDPGQGLRLIYYSQIVNDFQKGDIAEGYSVSREKKESFPLTVTSAQKNPTAFYLCASSIRASGSYLSYEQYFGPGTRLTVT.

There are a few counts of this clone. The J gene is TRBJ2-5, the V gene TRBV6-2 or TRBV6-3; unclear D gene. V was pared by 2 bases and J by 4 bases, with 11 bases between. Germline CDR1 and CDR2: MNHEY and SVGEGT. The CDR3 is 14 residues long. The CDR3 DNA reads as TGTGCCAGCAGTTACATGAGTATTGGAGAGACCCAGTACTTC. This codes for CASSYMSIGETQYF.

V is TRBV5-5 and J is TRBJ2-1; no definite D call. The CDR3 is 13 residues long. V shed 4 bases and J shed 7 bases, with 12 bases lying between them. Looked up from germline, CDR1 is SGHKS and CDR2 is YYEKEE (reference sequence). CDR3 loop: CASSLQSANEQFF. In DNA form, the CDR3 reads TGTGCCAGCAGCCTTCAGTCCGCTAATGAGCAGTTCTTC.

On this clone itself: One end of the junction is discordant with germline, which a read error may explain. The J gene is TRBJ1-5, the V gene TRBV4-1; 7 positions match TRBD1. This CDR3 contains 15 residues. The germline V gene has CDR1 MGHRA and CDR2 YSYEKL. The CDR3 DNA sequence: TGCGCCAGCAGTCAAGCAGAGGGGGCCAGTCAGCCCCAGCATTTT. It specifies CASSQAEGASQPQHF.

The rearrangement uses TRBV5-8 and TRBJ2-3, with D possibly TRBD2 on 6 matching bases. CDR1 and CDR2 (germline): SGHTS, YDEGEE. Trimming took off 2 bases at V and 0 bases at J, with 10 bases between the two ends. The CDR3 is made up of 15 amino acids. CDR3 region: CASSFRGLSTDTQYF. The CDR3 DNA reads TGTGCCAGCAGCTTTAGGGGACTTAGCACAGATACGCAGTATTTT.

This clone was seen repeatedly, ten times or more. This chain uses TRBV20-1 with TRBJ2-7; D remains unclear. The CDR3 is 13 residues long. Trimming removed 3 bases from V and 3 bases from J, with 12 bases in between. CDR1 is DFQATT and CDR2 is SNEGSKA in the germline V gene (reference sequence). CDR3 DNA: TGCAGTGCTAGTAGGCCAGGCGACTACGAGCAGTACTTC. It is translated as CSASRPGDYEQYF.

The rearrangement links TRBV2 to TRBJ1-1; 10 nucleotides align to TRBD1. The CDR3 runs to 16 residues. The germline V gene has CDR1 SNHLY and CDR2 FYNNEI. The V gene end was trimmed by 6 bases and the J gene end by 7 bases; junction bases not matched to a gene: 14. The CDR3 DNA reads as TGTGCCAGCAGATCCCGGGGACAGGGGAAGAGGTATGAAGCTTTCTTT. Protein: CASRSRGQGKRYEAFF.

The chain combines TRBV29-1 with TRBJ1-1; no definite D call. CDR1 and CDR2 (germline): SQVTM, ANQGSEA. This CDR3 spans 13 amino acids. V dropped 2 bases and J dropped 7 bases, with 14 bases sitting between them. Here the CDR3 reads CSVESPPMREAFF. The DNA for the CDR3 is TGCAGCGTTGAATCGCCCCCAATGCGTGAAGCTTTCTTT.

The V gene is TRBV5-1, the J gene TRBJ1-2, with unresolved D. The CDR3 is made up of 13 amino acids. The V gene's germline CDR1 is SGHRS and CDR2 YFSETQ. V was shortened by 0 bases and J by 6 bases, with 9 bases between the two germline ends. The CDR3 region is CASSLEVTDGYTF. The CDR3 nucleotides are TGCGCCAGCAGCTTGGAAGTGACTGATGGCTACACCTTC.

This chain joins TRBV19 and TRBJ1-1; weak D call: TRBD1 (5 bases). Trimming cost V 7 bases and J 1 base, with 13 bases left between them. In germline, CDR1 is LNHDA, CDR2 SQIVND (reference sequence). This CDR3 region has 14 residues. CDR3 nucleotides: TGTGCCAGTATGGAGGGGATGGGGAACACTGAAGCTTTCTTT. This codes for CASMEGMGNTEAFF.

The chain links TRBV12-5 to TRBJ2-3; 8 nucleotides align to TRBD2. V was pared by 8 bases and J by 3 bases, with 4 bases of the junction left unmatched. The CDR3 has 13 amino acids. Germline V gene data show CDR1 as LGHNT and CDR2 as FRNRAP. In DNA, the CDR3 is TGTGCTAGTTCAGCGGGGGTTACAGATACGCAGTATTTT. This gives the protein CASSAGVTDTQYF.

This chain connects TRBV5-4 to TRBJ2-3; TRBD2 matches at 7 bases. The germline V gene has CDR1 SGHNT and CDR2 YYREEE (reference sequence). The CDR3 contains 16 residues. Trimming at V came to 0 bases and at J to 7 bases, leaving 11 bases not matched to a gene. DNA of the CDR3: TGTGCCAGCAGCTTGGGGCCAACTAGCGCGGAGAATACGCAGTATTTT. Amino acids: CASSLGPTSAENTQYF.

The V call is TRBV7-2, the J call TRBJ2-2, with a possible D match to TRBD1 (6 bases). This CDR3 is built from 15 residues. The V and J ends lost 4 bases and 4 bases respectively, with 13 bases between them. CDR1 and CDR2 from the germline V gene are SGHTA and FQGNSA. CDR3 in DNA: TGTGCCAGCAGCTCCGACAGGATCCGCACCGGGGAGCTGTTTTTT. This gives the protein CASSSDRIRTGELFF. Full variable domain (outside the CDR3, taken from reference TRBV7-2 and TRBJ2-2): GAGVSQSPSNKVTEKGKDVELRCDPISGHTALYWYRQSLGQGLEFLIYFQGNSAPDKSGLPSDRFSAERTGGSVSTLTIQRTQQEDSAVYLCASSSDRIRTGELFFGEGSRLTVL.

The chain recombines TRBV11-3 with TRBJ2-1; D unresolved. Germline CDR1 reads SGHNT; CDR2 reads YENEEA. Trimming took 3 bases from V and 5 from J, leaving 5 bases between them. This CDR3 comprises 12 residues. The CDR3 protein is CASSLYDNEQFF. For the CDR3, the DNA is TGTGCCAGCAGCTTGTATGACAATGAGCAGTTCTTC.

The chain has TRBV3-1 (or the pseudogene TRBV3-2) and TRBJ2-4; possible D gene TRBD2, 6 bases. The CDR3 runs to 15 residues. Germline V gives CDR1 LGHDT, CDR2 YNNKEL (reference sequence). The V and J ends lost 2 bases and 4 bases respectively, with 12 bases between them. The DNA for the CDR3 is TGTGCCAGCAGCCAATCATCGGGGACTAAAAACATTCAGTACTTC. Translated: CASSQSSGTKNIQYF.

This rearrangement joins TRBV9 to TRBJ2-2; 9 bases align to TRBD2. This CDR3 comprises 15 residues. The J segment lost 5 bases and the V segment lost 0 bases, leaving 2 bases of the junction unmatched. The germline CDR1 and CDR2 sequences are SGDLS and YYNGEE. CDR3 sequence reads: CASSVVTSGTGELFF. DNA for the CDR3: TGTGCCAGCAGCGTAGTAACTAGCGGGACCGGGGAGCTGTTTTTT.